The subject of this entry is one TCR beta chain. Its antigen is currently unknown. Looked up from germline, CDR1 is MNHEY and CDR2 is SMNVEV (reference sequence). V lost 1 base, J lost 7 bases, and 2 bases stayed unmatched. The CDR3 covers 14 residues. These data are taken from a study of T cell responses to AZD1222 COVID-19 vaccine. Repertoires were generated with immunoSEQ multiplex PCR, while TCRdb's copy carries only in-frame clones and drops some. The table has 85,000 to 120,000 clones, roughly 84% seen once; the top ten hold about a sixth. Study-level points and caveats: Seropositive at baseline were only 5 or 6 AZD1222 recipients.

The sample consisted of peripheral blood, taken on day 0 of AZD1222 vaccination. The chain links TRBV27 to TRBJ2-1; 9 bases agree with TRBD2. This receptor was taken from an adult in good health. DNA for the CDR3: TGTGCCAGCAGTTTATATAGCGGGAGAAATGAGCAGTTCTTC. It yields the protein CASSLYSGRNEQFF.